These 28 T cell receptor beta chains originate from one sample sequenced in a study of T cells in Graves' hyperthyroidism and ophthalmopathy. TCR beta CDR3 regions were amplified from RNA transcripts. A first-round RT-PCR of the TCR CDR3 used the HTBI primer set. MiXCR, applied by TCRdb to the multiplex PCR reads, yields one record per CDR3 protein. The sample has hundreds of thousands of distinct CDR3 sequences; roughly 24% are singletons. Sample: blood. The receptor source for this set is a woman aged 30 to 39 with Graves' ophthalmopathy.

This clonotype appeared many times. This chain links TRBV18 with TRBJ2-6; tentative D call: TRBD1 (5 bases). There are 14 residues in the CDR3. Germline V gene lookup returns CDR1 KGHSH and CDR2 LQKENI. Deletions cut 2 bases from V and 4 bases from J, with 6 bases between. The DNA of the CDR3 is TGTGCCAGCTCACCAGGGGCCGGGGCCAACGTCCTGACTTTC. Amino acids: CASSPGAGANVLTF.

Details on this clonotype: With a much larger clone just one base away, this may be a read error. The chain combines TRBV20-1 with TRBJ2-5, with D maybe TRBD1 (6 bases). Germline CDR1 DFQATT, CDR2 SNEGSKA (reference sequence). The CDR3 covers 13 residues. Written as DNA, the CDR3 is TGCAGTGCTAGACTAGGGGGACAAGAGGCCCAGTACTTC. Its translation is CSARLGGQEAQYF.

This rearrangement joins TRBV28 to TRBJ2-2, with 9 bases that match TRBD2. Germline V gene sequence: CDR1 MDHEN, CDR2 SYDVKM. With 4 bases clipped from V and 3 bases from J, the junction kept 6 bases outside the gene matches. This CDR3 contains 16 residues. CDR3 in DNA: TGTGCCAGCAGTTCTGTAGCGGGAGACGACACCGGGGAGCTGTTTTTT. Encoded protein: CASSSVAGDDTGELFF.

This clonotype was seen many times. The chain recombines TRBV20-1 with TRBJ2-7, with a possible D match to TRBD1 (6 bases). Germline-derived CDR1 and CDR2 are DFQATT and SNEGSKA (reference sequence). This CDR3 spans 11 amino acids. V dropped 3 bases and J dropped 5 bases, with 8 bases sitting between them. DNA of the CDR3: TGCAGTGCTAGTGGGGGCCACGAGCAGTACTTC. It is translated as CSASGGHEQYF.

This clonotype turned up a few times. The J gene is TRBJ2-3, the V gene TRBV4-3; TRBD2 matches 8 bases. Germline assignment: CDR1 LGHNA and CDR2 YSLEER. Losses at the gene ends were 1 base for V and 11 bases for J; bases not matched to a gene: 5. This CDR3 region has 13 residues. Written as DNA, the CDR3 is TGCGCCAGCAGCCAAGTCCTCGGGGGGGGGCAGTATTTT. Protein sequence: CASSQVLGGGQYF.

This clonotype was seen just once. The chain uses TRBV6-5 and TRBJ1-1; D may be TRBD1 (5 bases). CDR1 MNHEY and CDR2 SVGAGI come from the germline V gene. The CDR3 spans 16 residues. Trimming shortened V by 2 bases and J by 3 bases, and 16 bases separated the two germline ends. CDR3 in DNA: TGTGCCAGCAGTTACGAAACAGGCCGGAGGTACACTGAAGCTTTCTTT. Its translation is CASSYETGRRYTEAFF.

This clonotype was seen many times. The gene calls are TRBV2 and TRBJ1-3; 11 bases fit TRBD1. V lost 5 bases and J lost 2; bases outside the gene matches: 2. The length of the CDR3 is 15 residues. CDR1 and CDR2 (germline): SNHLY, FYNNEI. CDR3 residues: CASSRTGGPGNTIYF. CDR3 in DNA: TGTGCCAGCAGTCGGACAGGGGGCCCTGGAAACACCATATATTTT.

This clonotype appeared many times. This rearrangement joins TRBV18 to TRBJ1-2; D is unresolved. V shed 3 bases and J shed 1 base, with 6 bases lying between them. This CDR3 region has 13 residues. Germline V lookup: CDR1 KGHSH, CDR2 LQKENI. CDR3 DNA: TGTGCCAGCTCACCTGAGGATAACTATGGCTACACCTTC. Its translation: CASSPEDNYGYTF.

This clonotype was seen ten or more times. V and J are TRBV7-6 and TRBJ2-7; possibly TRBD1 or TRBD2 for D (7 bases each). CDR3 size: 14 residues. V shed 5 bases and J shed 3 bases, with 14 bases lying between them. Per germline, CDR1 SGHVS and CDR2 FNYEAQ. CDR3 sequence: CASSQAGGGYEQYF. The CDR3 nucleotides read TGTGCCAGCAGCCAGGCAGGGGGGGGCTACGAGCAGTACTTC.

This clonotype was seen repeatedly, ten times or more. The chain uses TRBV18 and TRBJ2-7; 9 bases map to TRBD1. With V trimmed by 6 bases and J by 5 bases, 5 bases remained unmatched. Per germline, CDR1 KGHSH and CDR2 LQKENI. This CDR3 spans 13 amino acids. CDR3 nucleotide sequence: TGTGCCAGCTCCCTTACAGGGGGCGACGAGCAGTACTTC. Translated, it gives CASSLTGGDEQYF.

This clonotype was picked up many times. J is TRBJ2-2 and V is TRBV19, with 9 positions matching TRBD1. This CDR3 spans 15 amino acids. V lost 8 bases, J lost 3 bases, and 7 bases stayed unmatched. CDR1 is LNHDA and CDR2 is SQIVND in the germline V gene (reference sequence). The CDR3 DNA reads as TGTGCCAGTCGGCGCCGGGACAGGGACACCGGGGAGCTGTTTTTT. Amino acids: CASRRRDRDTGELFF.

This clonotype was detected ten times or more. The rearrangement uses TRBV2 and TRBJ2-7, with D unresolved. The CDR3 runs to 11 residues. Germline loops: CDR1 SNHLY, CDR2 FYNNEI. Trimming removed 2 bases from V and 12 bases from J, with 11 bases in between. The CDR3 reads CASSEQAAAYF. DNA of the CDR3: TGTGCCAGCAGTGAACAGGCGGCGGCGTACTTC.

This clonotype was detected ten times or more. The chain combines TRBV27 with TRBJ2-7; D possibly corresponds to TRBD2 (6 bases). The CDR3 runs 16 residues. Germline CDR1 MNHEY, CDR2 SMNVEV (reference sequence). The V gene lost 5 bases and the J gene lost 2 bases, with 19 bases spanning the gap. The CDR3: CASSPSRGTVAYEQYF. As DNA, the CDR3 is TGTGCCAGCAGTCCCTCCCGCGGGACGGTAGCCTACGAGCAGTACTTC.

This clonotype was detected only a few times. An end of the junction does not agree with germline; a read error may underlie this. The chain is built from TRBV19 and TRBJ1-5, with 7 bases aligning to TRBD1. The CDR3 consists of 16 residues. Germline CDR1 and CDR2: LNHDA and SQIVND (reference sequence). The CDR3 DNA is TGTGCCAGTAGCAAAACAAGGGGGCCCTACAATCAGCCCAAGCATTTT. Translated: CASSKTRGPYNQPKHF. Together with reference TRBV19 and TRBJ1-5, the CDR3 gives the full variable domain: DGGITQSPKYLFRKEGQNVTLSCEQNLNHDAMYWYRQDPGQGLRLIYYSQIVNDFQKGDIAEGYSVSREKKESFPLTVTSAQKNPTAFYLCASSKTRGPYNQPKHFGDGTRLSIL.

This clonotype was detected ten times or more. J is TRBJ2-5 and V is TRBV6-5; 14 bases fit TRBD2. J lost 4 bases, V lost 4 bases, and 5 bases had no gene match. Germline lookup yields CDR1 MNHEY and CDR2 SVGAGI. CDR3 length: 16 amino acids. The CDR3 nucleotides are TGTGCCAGCAGTTCCCTGACTAGCGGGGGGGGAGAGACCCAGTACTTC. Translating it yields CASSSLTSGGGETQYF.

This chain uses TRBV6-1 with TRBJ2-7; 9 positions agree with TRBD1. Per the germline V gene, CDR1 is MNHNS and CDR2 is SASEGT. The CDR3 has 14 residues. V was pared by 8 bases and J by 1 base, with 6 bases of the junction left unmatched. As DNA, the CDR3 is TGTGCCAGCGCGACAGGGGGATTTTCCTACGAGCAGTACTTC. Protein product: CASATGGFSYEQYF.

In this sample, this clonotype turned up a few times. CDR3 residues: CASSIWGTPRQETQYF. In DNA, the CDR3 is TGTGCCAGTAGTATATGGGGGACACCTCGACAAGAGACCCAGTACTTC. The chain has TRBV19 and TRBJ2-5, with TRBD1 as a possible D gene (6 bases). The germline V gene has CDR1 LNHDA and CDR2 SQIVND (reference sequence). Trimming removed 2 bases from V and 2 bases from J, with 15 bases in between. The CDR3 is 16 amino acids.

In this sample, this clonotype turned up a few times. V is TRBV10-3 and J is TRBJ2-7; D possibly corresponds to TRBD1 (6 bases). From germline, CDR1 is ENHRY and CDR2 SYGVKD. Between the trimmed V and J ends, which lost 0 bases and 6 bases, there was a span of 18 bases. The CDR3 is 16 amino acids. CDR3 protein: CAISESVGTLPFEQYF. Written as DNA, the CDR3 is TGTGCCATCAGTGAGTCGGTAGGGACACTTCCTTTCGAGCAGTACTTC.

At least ten counts were recorded for this clonotype. The chain couples TRBV28 to TRBJ1-2, with 8 nucleotides matching TRBD1. Germline values: CDR1 MDHEN, CDR2 SYDVKM. The J segment lost 2 bases and the V segment lost 4 bases, leaving 6 bases of the junction unmatched. The CDR3 covers 15 residues. Written as DNA, the CDR3 is TGTGCCAGCAGTTCCAGTGGACAGGGCAACTATGGCTACACCTTC. Amino acids: CASSSSGQGNYGYTF.

This clonotype was detected ten times or more. V is TRBV20-1 and J is TRBJ1-5, with 7 bases fitting TRBD1. This CDR3 is built from 16 residues. Germline V CDR1 and CDR2: DFQATT, SNEGSKA (reference sequence). With 0 bases clipped from V and 0 bases from J, the junction kept 5 bases outside the gene matches. CDR3 residues: CSARDATGNSNQPQHF. The CDR3 DNA reads TGCAGTGCTAGAGATGCGACAGGGAATAGCAATCAGCCCCAGCATTTT.

In regard to this clonotype: Compared with germline, one end of the junction differs, possibly owing to a read error. The V and J genes are TRBV19 and TRBJ2-6, with 8 bases fitting TRBD1. CDR3 length: 16 amino acids. The germline V gene encodes CDR1 LNHDA and CDR2 SQIVND (reference sequence). The CDR3 bases are TGTGCCGGTAGTATTGACAGGGGAGAGGGGGCCAACGTCCTGACTTTC. Amino acids: CAGSIDRGEGANVLTF.

This clonotype occurred a few times. At one boundary the junction diverges from the germline segment, which might be a read error. The chain employs TRBV27 and TRBJ2-4, with TRBD2 matching over 7 bases. This CDR3 contains 14 residues. Germline assignment: CDR1 MNHEY and CDR2 SMNVEV (reference sequence). CDR3 sequence: CAGSSLRGGDIQYF. CDR3 DNA: TGTGCCGGCAGTTCCCTTCGCGGGGGTGACATTCAGTACTTC.

This clonotype occurred once. The CDR3 is CSGKLFDSSYEQYF. The CDR3 DNA reads as TGCAGTGGTAAACTGTTTGACAGCTCCTACGAGCAGTACTTC. The chain is built from TRBV20-1 and TRBJ2-7, with TRBD1 as a possible D gene (5 bases). This CDR3 contains 14 residues. CDR1 and CDR2 from the germline V gene are DFQATT and SNEGSKA (reference sequence). The V gene lost 7 bases and the J gene lost 0 bases, with 16 bases spanning the gap.

In this sample, this clonotype turned up many times. This chain connects TRBV6-1 to TRBJ2-7, with 10 bases fitting TRBD1. This CDR3 contains 16 residues. The germline gives CDR1 MNHNS, CDR2 SASEGT. Unmatched junction bases numbered 12, after V lost 6 bases and J lost 4 bases. The CDR3 loop reads CASSPGQGTSRYEQYF. The CDR3 nucleotides read TGTGCCAGCAGCCCGGGACAGGGGACGTCGAGGTACGAGCAGTACTTC.

The table lists this clonotype with many counts. The chain recombines TRBV11-2 with TRBJ1-1; D remains unclear. V was cut by 5 bases and J by 1 base, with 14 bases left in between. The CDR3 covers 15 residues. The germline CDR1 and CDR2 sequences are SGHAT and FQNNGV. CDR3 sequence reads: CASSARTAKNTEAFF. The CDR3 DNA reads as TGTGCCAGCAGCGCCCGGACGGCGAAGAACACTGAAGCTTTCTTT. The entire variable domain, with the rest obtained from reference TRBV11-2 and TRBJ1-1, is as follows: EAGVAQSPRYKIIEKRQSVAFWCNPISGHATLYWYQQILGQGPKLLIQFQNNGVVDDSQLPKDRFSAERLKGVDSTLKIQPAKLEDSAVYLCASSARTAKNTEAFFGQGTRLTVV.

A few counts support this clonotype. The genes are TRBV13 and TRBJ1-3; no reliable D call. Trimming pared 3 bases from V and 0 bases from J, leaving 6 bases between. The length of the CDR3 is 14 residues. Germline V gene data show CDR1 as PRHDT and CDR2 as FYEKMQ (reference sequence). CDR3 sequence reads: CASSFGDSGNTIYF. The DNA for the CDR3 is TGTGCCAGCAGCTTCGGAGACTCTGGAAACACCATATATTTT. The variable domain in full, completed from reference TRBV13 and TRBJ1-3, reads AAGVIQSPRHLIKEKRETATLKCYPIPRHDTVYWYQQGPGQDPQFLISFYEKMQSDKGSIPDRFSAQQFSDYHSELNMSSLELGDSALYFCASSFGDSGNTIYFGEGSWLTVV.

This clonotype was counted at least ten times. The chain is built from TRBV11-1 and TRBJ1-1; D is possibly TRBD1 (6 bases). V shed 0 bases and J shed 0 bases, with 14 bases lying between them. CDR1 SGHAT and CDR2 FQDESV come from the germline V gene (reference sequence). There are 17 residues in the CDR3. The CDR3 nucleotides read TGTGCCAGCAGCTTAGCTAGCGGGACACCCATGAACACTGAAGCTTTCTTT. As protein: CASSLASGTPMNTEAFF.

There are many counts of this clonotype. The chain carries TRBV5-6 and TRBJ1-5; D perhaps matches TRBD1 (6 bases). Germline V gives CDR1 SGHDT, CDR2 YYEEEE. There are 13 residues in the CDR3. Deletions cut 4 bases from V and 7 bases from J, with 12 bases between. CDR3 region: CASSVGADQPQHF. In DNA form, the CDR3 reads TGTGCCAGCAGCGTGGGGGCGGACCAGCCCCAGCATTTT.